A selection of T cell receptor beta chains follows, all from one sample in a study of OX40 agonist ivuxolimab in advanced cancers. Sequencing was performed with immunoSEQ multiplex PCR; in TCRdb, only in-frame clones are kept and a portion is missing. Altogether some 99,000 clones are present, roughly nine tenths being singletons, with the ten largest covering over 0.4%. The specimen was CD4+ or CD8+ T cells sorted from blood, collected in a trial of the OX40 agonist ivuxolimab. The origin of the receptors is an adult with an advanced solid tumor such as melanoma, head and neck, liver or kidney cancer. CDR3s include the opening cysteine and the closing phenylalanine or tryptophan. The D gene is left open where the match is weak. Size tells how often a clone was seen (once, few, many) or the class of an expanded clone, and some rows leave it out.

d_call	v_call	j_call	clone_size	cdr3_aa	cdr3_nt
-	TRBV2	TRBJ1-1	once	CASSPSTSTEAFF	TGTGCCAGCAGCCCGAGCACCAGCACTGAAGCTTTCTTT
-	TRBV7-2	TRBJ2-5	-	CASSLGGPETQYF	TGTGCCAGCAGCTTGGGGGGCCCGGAGACCCAGTACTTC
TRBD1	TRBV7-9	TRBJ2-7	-	CASSLGQWVASEQYF	TGTGCCAGCAGCTTGGGACAGTGGGTTGCTAGCGAGCAGTACTTC
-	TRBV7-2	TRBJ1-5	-	CASSLGILYSNQPQHF	TGTGCCAGCAGCTTAGGAATACTTTATAGCAATCAGCCCCAGCATTTT
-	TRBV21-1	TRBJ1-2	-	CASSNGYTF	TGTGCCAGCAGCAATGGCTACACCTTC
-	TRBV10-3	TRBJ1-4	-	CAISEGEGEKLFF	TGTGCCATCAGTGAGGGGGAGGGAGAAAAACTGTTTTTT
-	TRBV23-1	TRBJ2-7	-	CASSQGEVIYEQYF	TGCGCCAGCAGTCAGGGGGAGGTGATCTACGAGCAGTACTTC
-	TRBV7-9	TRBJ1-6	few	CASSLEGDSPLHF	TGTGCCAGCAGCTTGGAGGGGGATTCACCCCTCCACTTT
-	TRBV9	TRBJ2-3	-	CASSSQVSTDTQYF	TGTGCCAGCAGCTCCCAGGTTAGCACAGATACGCAGTATTTT
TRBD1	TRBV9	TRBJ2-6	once	CASSRGQGTPSGANVLTF	TGTGCCAGCAGCCGAGGACAGGGGACACCCTCTGGGGCCAACGTCCTGACTTTC
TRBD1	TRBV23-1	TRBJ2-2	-	CASSQKKGQVGIRVFGSGELFF	TGCGCCAGCAGCCAAAAAAAGGGACAGGTAGGGATTAGGGTCTTCGGGTCCGGGGAGCTGTTTTTT
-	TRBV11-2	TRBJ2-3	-	CASSRRGSVGTDTQYF	TGTGCCAGCAGCCGTAGGGGCAGTGTCGGCACAGATACGCAGTATTTT
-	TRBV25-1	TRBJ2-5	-	CASSDPSNRRETQYF	TGTGCCAGCAGTGACCCTTCGAACCGCCGGGAGACCCAGTACTTC
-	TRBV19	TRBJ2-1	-	CASSRTPGHNYNEQFF	TGTGCCAGTAGTAGGACACCGGGACATAACTACAATGAGCAGTTCTTC
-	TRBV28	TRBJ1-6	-	CASSFPSGRESLHF	TGTGCCAGCAGTTTCCCATCGGGCAGGGAGTCCCTCCACTTT
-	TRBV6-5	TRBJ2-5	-	CASSYPPTPRRETQYF	TGTGCCAGCAGTTACCCCCCCACCCCCAGGAGGGAGACCCAGTACTTC
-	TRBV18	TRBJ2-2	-	CASSGILESGELFF	TGTGCCAGCTCAGGAATACTAGAATCCGGGGAGCTGTTTTTT
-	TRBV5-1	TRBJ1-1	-	CASSTRQSAMNTEAFF	TGCGCCAGCAGCACAAGACAGAGCGCCATGAACACTGAAGCTTTCTTT
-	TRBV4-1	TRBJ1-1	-	CASSQEGATTTEAFF	TGCGCCAGCAGCCAAGAAGGGGCAACTACAACTGAAGCTTTCTTT
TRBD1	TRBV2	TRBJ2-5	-	CASSAPRTGLGETQYF	TGTGCCAGCAGTGCGCCTAGGACAGGGCTCGGAGAGACCCAGTACTTC
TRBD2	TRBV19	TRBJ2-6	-	CASSINIGGAGANVLTF	TGTGCCAGTAGTATTAACATCGGGGGGGCTGGGGCCAACGTCCTGACTTTC